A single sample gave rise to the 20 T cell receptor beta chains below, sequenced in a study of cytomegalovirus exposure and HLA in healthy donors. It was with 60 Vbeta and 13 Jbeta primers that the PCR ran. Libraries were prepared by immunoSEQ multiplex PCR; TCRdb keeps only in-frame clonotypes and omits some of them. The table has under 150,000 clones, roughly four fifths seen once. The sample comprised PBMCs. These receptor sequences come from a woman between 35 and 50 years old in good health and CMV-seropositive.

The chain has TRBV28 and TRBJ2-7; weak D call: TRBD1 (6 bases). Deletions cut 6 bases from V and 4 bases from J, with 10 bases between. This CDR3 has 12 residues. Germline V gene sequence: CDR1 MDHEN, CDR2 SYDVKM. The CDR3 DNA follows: TGTGCCAGCAGGACACAGGGTTACGAGCAGTACTTC. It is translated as CASRTQGYEQYF.

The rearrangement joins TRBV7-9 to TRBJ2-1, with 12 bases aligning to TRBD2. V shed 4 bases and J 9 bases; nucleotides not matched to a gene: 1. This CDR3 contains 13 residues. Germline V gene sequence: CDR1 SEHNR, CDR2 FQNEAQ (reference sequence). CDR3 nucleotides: TGTGCCAGCAGCTCTAGCGGGAGGGCTGAGCAGTTCTTC. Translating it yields CASSSSGRAEQFF.

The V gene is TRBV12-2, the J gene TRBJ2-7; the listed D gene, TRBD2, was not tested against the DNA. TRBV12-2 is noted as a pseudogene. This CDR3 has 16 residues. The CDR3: CASRSLLGGAAGEQYF. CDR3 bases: TGTGCAAGTCGCTCGCTTCTTGGGGGGGCAGCTGGTGAGCAGTACTTC.

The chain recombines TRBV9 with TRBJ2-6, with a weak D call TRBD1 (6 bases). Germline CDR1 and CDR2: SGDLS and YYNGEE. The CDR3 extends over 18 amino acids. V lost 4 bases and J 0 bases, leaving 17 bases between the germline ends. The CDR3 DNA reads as TGTGCCAGCAGCCGTCTGGGGACAACCTACTCTGGGGCCAACGTCCTGACTTTC. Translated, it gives CASSRLGTTYSGANVLTF.

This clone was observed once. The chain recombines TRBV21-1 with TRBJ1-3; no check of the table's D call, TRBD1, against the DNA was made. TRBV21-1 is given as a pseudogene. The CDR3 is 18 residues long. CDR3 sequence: CASSKVGTAKSSGNTIYF. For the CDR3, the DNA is TGTGCCAGCAGCAAAGTTGGTACAGCAAAAAGCTCTGGAAACACCATATATTTT.

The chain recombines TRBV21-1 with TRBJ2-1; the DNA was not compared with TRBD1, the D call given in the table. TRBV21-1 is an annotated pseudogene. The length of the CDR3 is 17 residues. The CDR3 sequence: CASSNQPTGAVYNEQFF. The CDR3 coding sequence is TGTGCCAGCAGCAATCAGCCAACAGGGGCAGTGTACAATGAGCAGTTCTTC.

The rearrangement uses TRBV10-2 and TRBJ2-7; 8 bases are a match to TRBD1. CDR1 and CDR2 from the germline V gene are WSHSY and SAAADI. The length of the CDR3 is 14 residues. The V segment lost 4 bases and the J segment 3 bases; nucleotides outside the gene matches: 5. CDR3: CASSASGGLYEQYF. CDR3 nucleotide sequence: TGCGCCAGCAGTGCTTCAGGGGGCCTCTACGAGCAGTACTTC.

Written as DNA, the CDR3 is TGTGCCAGCAGCCATTCGGGACAGCTGAGCAATCAGCCCCAGCATTTT. Its protein is CASSHSGQLSNQPQHF. V and J are TRBV6-6 and TRBJ1-5, with 7 positions matching TRBD1. The CDR3 loop spans 16 amino acids. CDR1 is MNHNY and CDR2 is SVGAGI in the germline V gene (reference sequence). The ends lost 6 bases at V and 1 base at J; junction bases unmatched: 9.

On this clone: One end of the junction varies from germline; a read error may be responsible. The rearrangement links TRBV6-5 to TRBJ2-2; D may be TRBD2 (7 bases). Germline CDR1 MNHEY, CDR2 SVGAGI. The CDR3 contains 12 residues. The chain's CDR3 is CAARGGSGELFF. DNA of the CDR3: TGCGCAGCAAGGGGGGGCTCCGGGGAGCTGTTTTTT.

In nucleotides, the CDR3 is TGCAGCGTTTCCCGAACCGGACAGGGAGTTCGTGGCTACACCTTC. Translation: CSVSRTGQGVRGYTF. The V and J genes are TRBV29-1 and TRBJ1-2; 8 bases are a match to TRBD1. Germline loops: CDR1 SQVTM, CDR2 ANQGSEA. Trimming at V came to 5 bases and at J to 7 bases, leaving 15 bases not matched to a gene. This CDR3 comprises 15 residues.

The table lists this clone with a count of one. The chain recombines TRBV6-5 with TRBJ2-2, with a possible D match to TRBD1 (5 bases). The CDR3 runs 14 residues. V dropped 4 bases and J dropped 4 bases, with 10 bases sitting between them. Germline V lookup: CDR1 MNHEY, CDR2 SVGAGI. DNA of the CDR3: TGTGCCAGCAGTTGGAGCAGGGCCACCGGGGAGCTGTTTTTT. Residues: CASSWSRATGELFF.

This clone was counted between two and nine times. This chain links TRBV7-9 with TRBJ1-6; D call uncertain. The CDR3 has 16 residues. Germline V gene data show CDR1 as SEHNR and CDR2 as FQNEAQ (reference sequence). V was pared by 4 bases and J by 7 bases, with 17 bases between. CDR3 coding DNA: TGTGCCAGCAGCTCGACCGGCTCTCTCGGGAATTCACCCCTCCACTTT. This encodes CASSSTGSLGNSPLHF.

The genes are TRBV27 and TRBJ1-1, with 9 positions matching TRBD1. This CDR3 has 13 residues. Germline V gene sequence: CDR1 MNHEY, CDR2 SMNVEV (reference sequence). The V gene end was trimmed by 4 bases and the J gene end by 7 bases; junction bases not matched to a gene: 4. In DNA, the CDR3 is TGTGCCAGCAGTTCGGACAGGGGTGGTGAAGCTTTCTTT. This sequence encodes CASSSDRGGEAFF.

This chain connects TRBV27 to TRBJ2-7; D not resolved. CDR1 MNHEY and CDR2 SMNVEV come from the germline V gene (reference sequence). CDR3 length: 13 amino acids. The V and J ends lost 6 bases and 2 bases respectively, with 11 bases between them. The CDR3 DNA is TGTGCCAGCAGCCTAGGTTTCGCCTACGAGCAGTACTTC. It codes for CASSLGFAYEQYF.

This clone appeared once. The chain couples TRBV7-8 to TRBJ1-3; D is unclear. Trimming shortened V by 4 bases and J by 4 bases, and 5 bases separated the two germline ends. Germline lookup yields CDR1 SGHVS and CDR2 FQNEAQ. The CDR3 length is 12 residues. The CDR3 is CASSSLGNTIYF. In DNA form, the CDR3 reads TGTGCCAGCAGCTCACTAGGAAACACCATATATTTT. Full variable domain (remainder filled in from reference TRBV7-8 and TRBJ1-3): GAGVSQSPRYKVAKRGQDVALRCDPISGHVSLFWYQQALGQGPEFLTYFQNEAQLDKSGLPSDRFFAERPEGSVSTLKIQRTQQEDSAVYLCASSSLGNTIYFGEGSWLTVV.

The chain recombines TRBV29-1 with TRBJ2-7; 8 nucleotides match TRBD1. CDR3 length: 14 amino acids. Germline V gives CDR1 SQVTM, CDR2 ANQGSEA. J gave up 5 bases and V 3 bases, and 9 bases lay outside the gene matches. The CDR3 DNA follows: TGCAGCGTTGATGGCAGGGGGCTAGGAAACGAGCAGTACTTC. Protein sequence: CSVDGRGLGNEQYF.

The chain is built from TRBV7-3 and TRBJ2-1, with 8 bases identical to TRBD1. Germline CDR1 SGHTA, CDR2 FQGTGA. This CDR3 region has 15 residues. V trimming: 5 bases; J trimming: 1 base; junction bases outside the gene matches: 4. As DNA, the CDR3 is TGTGCCAGCAGCCAGGGGGCTAGTTCCTACAATGAGCAGTTCTTC. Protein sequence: CASSQGASSYNEQFF. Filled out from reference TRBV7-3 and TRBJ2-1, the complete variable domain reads GAGVSQTPSNKVTEKGKYVELRCDPISGHTALYWYRQSLGQGPEFLIYFQGTGAADDSGLPNDRFFAVRPEGSVSTLKIQRTERGDSAVYLCASSQGASSYNEQFFGPGTRLTVL.

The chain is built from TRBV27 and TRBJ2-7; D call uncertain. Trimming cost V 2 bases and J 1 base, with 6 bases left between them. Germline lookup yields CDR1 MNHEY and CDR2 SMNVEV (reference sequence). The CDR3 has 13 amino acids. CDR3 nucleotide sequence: TGTGCCAGCAGTTTAGGGCAGTCCTACGAGCAGTACTTC. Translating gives CASSLGQSYEQYF.

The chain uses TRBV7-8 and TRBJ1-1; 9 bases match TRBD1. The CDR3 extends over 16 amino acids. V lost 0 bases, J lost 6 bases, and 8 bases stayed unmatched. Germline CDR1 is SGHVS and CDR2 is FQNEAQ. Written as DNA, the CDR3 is TGTGCCAGCAGCTTAGCGGGGACAGGGTATGGCTCTGAAGCTTTCTTT. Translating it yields CASSLAGTGYGSEAFF.

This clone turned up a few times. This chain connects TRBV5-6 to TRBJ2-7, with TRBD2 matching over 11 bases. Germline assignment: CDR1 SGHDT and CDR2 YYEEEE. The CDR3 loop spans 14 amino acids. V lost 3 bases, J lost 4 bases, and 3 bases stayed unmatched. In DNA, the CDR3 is TGTGCCAGCAGCTCCGGGACTAGCGGATACGAGCAGTACTTC. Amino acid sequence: CASSSGTSGYEQYF.